Listed below are T cell receptor beta chains from one sample, sequenced in a study of regulatory T cells in long-lasting Graves disease. Via MiXCR, TCRdb re-called the multiplex PCR reads, giving one row per CDR3 protein. The table lists a few hundred thousand distinct CDR3 sequences, 20% to 30% of them singletons. Sequencing was performed on peripheral blood mononuclear cells (PBMCs), taken when the disease was refractory, from a patient treated with antithyroid drugs. The receptors originated from a female donor with Graves disease. Both conserved end residues are part of each CDR3. Fields, in order: CDR3 length, J gene, V gene, CDR3 protein.

14 TRBJ2-5 TRBV4-1 CASSQAVNQETQYF
13 TRBJ2-7 TRBV6-5 CASSLAGSDEQYF
14 TRBJ1-1 TRBV7-2 CASSLGGGYTEAFF
15 TRBJ2-7 TRBV27 CASSFRAGSSYEQYF
14 TRBJ2-7 TRBV20-1 CSARGPHGGYEQYF
15 TRBJ1-3 TRBV7-2 CASTQGNVAGNTIYF
13 TRBJ1-2 TRBV19 CASRTDLGYGYTF
13 TRBJ2-5 TRBV7-6 CASSLAAPGLAYF
14 TRBJ2-5 TRBV6-1 CASRLAGSQETQYF
15 TRBJ2-7 TRBV7-9 CASSLVERDSYEQYF
15 TRBJ1-6 TRBV11-2 CASSSTGLLRSPLHF
15 TRBJ1-5 TRBV10-3 CAISEGGTVNQPQHF
15 TRBJ2-2 TRBV11-2 CASSTRTGGTGELFF
15 TRBJ2-5 TRBV7-2 CASSLVAGAQETQYF
14 TRBJ1-2 TRBV7-9 CASSLARPWSGYTF
15 TRBJ2-2 TRBV7-9 CASSRKRRDTGELFF
16 TRBJ1-5 TRBV28 CASSKRQGNSNQPQHF
17 TRBJ2-6 TRBV12-3/TRBV12-4 CASSFREEGPGANVLTF
12 TRBJ2-7 TRBV30 CAWSEGSYEQYF
16 TRBJ2-3 TRBV27 CASRSDWGGATDTQYF
15 TRBJ2-1 TRBV19 CASSIAAGGDNEQFF
15 TRBJ1-2 TRBV7-9 CASSLPDRVLVGYTF
13 TRBJ1-4 TRBV20-1 CSARSGTGEKLFF
15 TRBJ2-2 TRBV7-2 CASSLGGMNTGELFF
14 TRBJ1-4 TRBV3-1 CASSQTLTGEKLFF
14 TRBJ1-3 TRBV6-2/TRBV6-3 CASSENSSGNTIYF
15 TRBJ2-5 TRBV5-4 CASSRETSGQETQYF
15 TRBJ2-7 TRBV27 CASSWKGQGAYEQYF
12 TRBJ2-7 TRBV5-5 CASGSYPREQYF
14 TRBJ2-7 TRBV6-9 CASSYGRGRYEQYF
15 TRBJ2-5 TRBV7-2 CASSLEANRGETQYF
16 TRBJ2-7 TRBV28 CASSLRSSGLRYEQYF
11 TRBJ1-2 TRBV30 CAWSTGRGYTF
17 TRBJ2-1 TRBV4-3 CASSQDLDYRTYNEQFF
17 TRBJ2-2 TRBV18 CASSPKIRGASTGELFF
16 TRBJ1-1 TRBV27 CASTPGGGWGSTEAFF
14 TRBJ2-7 TRBV5-1 CASSLKAAPYEQYF
15 TRBJ2-7 TRBV6-2/TRBV6-3 CASSYGARPSYEQYF
15 TRBJ1-1 TRBV28 CASSFRGQTLGEAFF
16 TRBJ2-7 TRBV7-9 CASSAQQGGPTDEQYF
16 TRBJ2-7 TRBV7-2 CASSPGWTSGLYEQYF
17 TRBJ1-2 TRBV5-4 CASGEQGLGSTHYGYTF
16 TRBJ1-5 TRBV28 CASNPVGDSSNQPQHF
16 TRBJ2-2 TRBV18 CASSPRRDVNTGELFF
13 TRBJ1-1 TRBV6-1 CASSKQTNTEAFF
17 TRBJ2-5 TRBV30 CAWSVPHSGVPRETQYF
12 TRBJ1-1 TRBV10-3 CAIKVSDTEAFF
16 TRBJ2-7 TRBV4-1 CASSPGTGGATYEQYF
16 TRBJ1-2 TRBV7-9 CASSKKQGPGRYGYTF
16 TRBJ2-5 TRBV6-1 CASSLGLAGGGETQYF
16 TRBJ2-1 TRBV25-1 CASSSSPRLAGDEQFF
14 TRBJ1-5 TRBV27 CASSLRAGLQPQHF
14 TRBJ1-2 TRBV2 CASSDDLGGYGYTF
15 TRBJ2-7 TRBV3-1 CASSRGPVPSYEQYF
13 TRBJ1-4 TRBV5-6 CASSDGRLEKLFF